The clone carrying this TCR beta chain appeared once. These data belong to a study of blood T cell repertoires in COVID-19. In the study overall: The United States, Italy and Spain supplied acute and convalescent COVID-19 samples. From T cells, B-cell-depleted T cells, or PBMCs came the material, which was cDNA or gDNA.

CDR1 and CDR2 from the germline V gene are ENHRY and SYGVKD. The ends were cut back, 7 bases at V and 4 bases at J, with 13 bases in the middle. The CDR3 is made up of 13 amino acids. Seattle patients were enrolled during active infection and followed longitudinally. Authors' methods: Reference gene primer amplification in the assay estimated nucleated cell counts. The table came from immunoSEQ multiplex PCR; TCRdb's copy has only in-frame clones and leaves some out. V and J calls and clone size are given by that table; D and trimming were obtained from the DNA. Altogether approximately 75,000 clones are present, over 80% being singletons, with the ten largest covering roughly 13%.

Sequencing was performed on peripheral blood. This chain joins TRBV10-3 and TRBJ1-1, with D tentatively TRBD1 (5 bases). The receptor was isolated from a man aged 45-60 years with COVID-19, enrolled during active disease. In nucleotides, the CDR3 is TGTGCCATCACCCAGGGTTCCAGCACTGAAGCTTTCTTT. This encodes CAITQGSSTEAFF.